The rows below give T cell receptor beta chains drawn from one sample of a study of cytomegalovirus exposure and HLA in healthy donors. Repertoires were generated with immunoSEQ multiplex PCR, while TCRdb's copy carries only in-frame clones and drops some. The table records about 330,000 clones, roughly nine tenths of them present only once. Sequencing input: PBMCs. The receptors stem from a woman aged 25-40 years in good health and CMV-seropositive. Both conserved end residues are part of each CDR3. The D gene is left open where the match is weak. Clone size is not always given. Where it is, it says once, few, many or a class for expanded clones.

>-|TRBJ2-7|TRBV30|-
CAWSVRGDEQYF
TGTGCCTGGAGTGTACGGGGCGACGAGCAGTACTTC
>-|TRBJ1-1|TRBV6-1|-
CASSVTDMNTEAFF
TGTGCCAGCAGTGTAACAGACATGAACACTGAAGCTTTCTTT
>TRBD1|TRBJ1-2|TRBV19|few
CASSIGTGGYGYTF
TGTGCCAGTAGTATTGGGACAGGGGGCTATGGCTACACCTTC
>-|TRBJ2-1|TRBV6-5|-
CASSYSRGLSNEQFF
TGTGCCAGCAGTTACTCCCGGGGGCTCAGCAATGAGCAGTTCTTC
>-|TRBJ1-2|TRBV6-5|-
CASSYSTGGDYTF
TGTGCCAGCAGTTACTCGACCGGCGGAGACTACACCTTC
>-|TRBJ1-1|TRBV5-1|-
CASSREINTEAFF
TGCGCCAGCAGCCGGGAAATTAACACTGAAGCTTTCTTT
>-|TRBJ1-1|TRBV7-7|-
CASSPRVGTEAFF
TGTGCCAGCAGCCCTAGGGTAGGCACTGAAGCTTTCTTT
>-|TRBJ2-7|TRBV28|-
CASSLHHRRSEQYF
TGTGCCAGCAGTTTGCACCACCGACGGTCCGAGCAGTACTTC
>TRBD2|TRBJ2-1|TRBV11-2|-
CASSSSGGQYNEQFF
TGTGCCAGCAGCAGTAGCGGGGGACAATACAATGAGCAGTTCTTC
>-|TRBJ2-5|TRBV5-1|-
CASSLQPYSLQETQYF
TGCGCCAGCAGCTTACAACCTTACAGTCTCCAAGAGACCCAGTACTTC
>TRBD1|TRBJ2-7|TRBV6-5|-
CASRTAGTGPYEQYF
TGTGCCAGCAGGACCGCCGGGACAGGGCCCTACGAGCAGTACTTC